A single sample is the source of the 3 T cell receptor beta chains below, sequenced in a study of beta chain features in type 1 diabetes. TCRB transcripts that were expressed got sequenced, as all of the isolated RNA had been reverse transcribed. Sequencing was performed with immunoSEQ multiplex PCR; in TCRdb, only in-frame clones are kept and a portion is missing. Of 300,000 or so clones listed, 14% are singletons. Study observations and caveats: Researchers report that Type 1 diabetes patients had moderately but significantly shorter TCRB CDR3s across all four CD4+ subsets.

Which antigens these TCRs recognize remains unknown. The sequenced sample consisted of naive CD4+ T cells from blood. These receptor sequences come from a man aged 30 to 39 with type 1 diabetes.

The rearrangement uses TRBV7-3 and TRBJ2-3; 10 bases agree with TRBD2. There are 17 residues in the CDR3. The germline V gene encodes CDR1 SGHTA and CDR2 FQGTGA. Losses at the gene ends were 2 bases for V and 0 bases for J; bases not matched to a gene: 5. The CDR3 nucleotides are TGTGCCAGCAGCTTAGGTGGGACTAGCGCTAGCACAGATACGCAGTATTTT. It yields the protein CASSLGGTSASTDTQYF.

The chain is built from TRBV15 and TRBJ1-5, with TRBD1 identical over 8 bases. The CDR3 has 17 residues. Germline trimming cut 1 base from V and 5 bases from J; bases unmatched to any gene: 10. From germline, CDR1 is LNHNV and CDR2 YYDKDF (reference sequence). DNA for the CDR3: TGTGCCACCAGCAGAGCACAACAGGGGGATGAGGATCAGCCCCAGCATTTT. It is translated as CATSRAQQGDEDQPQHF.

The chain joins TRBV30 to TRBJ1-2; D remains ambiguous. V gave up 2 bases and J gave up 6 bases, with 13 bases separating them. The CDR3 is 13 residues long. The germline CDR1 and CDR2 sequences are GTSNPN and SVGIG (reference sequence). The CDR3 spells CAWSRRPGDGYTF. For the CDR3, the DNA is TGTGCCTGGAGTCGTCGGCCAGGTGATGGCTACACCTTC.